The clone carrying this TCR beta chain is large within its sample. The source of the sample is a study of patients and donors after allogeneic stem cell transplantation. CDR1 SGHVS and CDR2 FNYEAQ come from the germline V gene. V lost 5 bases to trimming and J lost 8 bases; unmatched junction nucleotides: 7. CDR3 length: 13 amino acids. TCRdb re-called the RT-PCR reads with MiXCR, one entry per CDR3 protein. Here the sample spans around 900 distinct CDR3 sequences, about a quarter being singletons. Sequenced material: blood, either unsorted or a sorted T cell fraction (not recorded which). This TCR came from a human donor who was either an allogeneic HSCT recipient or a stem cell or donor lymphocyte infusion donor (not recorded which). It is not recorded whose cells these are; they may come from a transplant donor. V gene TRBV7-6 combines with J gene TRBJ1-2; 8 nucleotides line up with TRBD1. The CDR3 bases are TGTGCCAGCAGCCTAGGGACAGGTCAAGGCTACACCTTC. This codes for CASSLGTGQGYTF.